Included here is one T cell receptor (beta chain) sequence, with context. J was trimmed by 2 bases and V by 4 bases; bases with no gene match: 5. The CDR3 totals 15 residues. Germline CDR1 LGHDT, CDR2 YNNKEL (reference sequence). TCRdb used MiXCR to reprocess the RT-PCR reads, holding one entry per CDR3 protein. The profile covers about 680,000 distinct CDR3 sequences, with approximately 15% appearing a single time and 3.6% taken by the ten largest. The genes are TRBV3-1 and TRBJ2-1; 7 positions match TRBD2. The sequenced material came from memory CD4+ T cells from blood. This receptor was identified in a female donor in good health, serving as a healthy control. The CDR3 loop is CASSPPGLTYNEQFF. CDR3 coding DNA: TGTGCCAGCAGCCCACCGGGACTAACCTACAATGAGCAGTTCTTC.